Below are 27 T cell receptor beta chains sequenced from a single sample in a study of Graves' ophthalmopathy and Graves' hyperthyroidism. RNA transcripts yielded amplified TCR beta CDR3 regions. HTBI-primed RT-PCR formed the first round, and a multiplex PCR formed the second. TCRdb called the multiplex PCR reads again in MiXCR, with one record for every CDR3 protein. Of more than 300,000 distinct CDR3 sequences listed, about a sixth were seen once; the top ten hold 2.4%. The material sequenced was peripheral blood. These receptors were taken from an adult woman with stable Graves' hyperthyroidism.

This clonotype was detected many times. J is TRBJ1-1 and V is TRBV2; no reliable D call. The CDR3 contains 13 residues. Germline V gives CDR1 SNHLY, CDR2 FYNNEI. V lost 6 bases, J lost 0 bases, and 8 bases lay in between. The CDR3 here is CASRPELNTEAFF. In DNA, the CDR3 is TGTGCCAGCAGGCCCGAGTTGAACACTGAAGCTTTCTTT.

This clonotype occurred many times. The V call is TRBV11-1, the J call TRBJ2-2; 7 nucleotides agree with TRBD2. V lost 2 bases, J lost 4 bases, and 7 bases stayed unmatched. Looked up from germline, CDR1 is SGHAT and CDR2 is FQDESV (reference sequence). The CDR3 spans 16 residues. The CDR3, as DNA: TGTGCCAGCAGCTTAATGGGAGGGACGAGCACCGGGGAGCTGTTTTTT. It specifies CASSLMGGTSTGELFF.

This clonotype has at least ten counts. This rearrangement joins TRBV9 to TRBJ1-2; D is possibly TRBD1 (5 bases). Germline CDR1 SGDLS, CDR2 YYNGEE. The CDR3 runs 18 residues. V was clipped by 3 bases and J by 7 bases, with 28 bases between them. The CDR3 here is CASSESLYGGDPGLGYTF. Written as DNA, the CDR3 is TGTGCCAGCAGCGAGAGCCTCTATGGGGGGGATCCGGGGCTTGGCTACACCTTC.

The rearrangement uses TRBV6-2 or TRBV6-3 and TRBJ1-1, with D maybe TRBD1 (6 bases). The CDR3 covers 16 residues. V was clipped by 4 bases and J by 0 bases, with 15 bases between them. Germline V CDR1 and CDR2: MNHEY, SVGEGT. The CDR3 DNA sequence: TGTGCCAGCAGTTCAGCCCGGACAGCCATGAACACTGAAGCTTTCTTT. Amino acid sequence: CASSSARTAMNTEAFF.

This clonotype occurred many times. V gene TRBV7-8 combines with J gene TRBJ2-5; unclear D gene. With 5 bases removed from V and 1 base from J, the gap between germline ends came to 11 bases. The length of the CDR3 is 14 residues. The germline gives CDR1 SGHVS, CDR2 FQNEAQ. The chain's CDR3 is CASSTRRTQETQYF. The DNA of the CDR3 is TGTGCCAGCAGCACACGACGGACCCAAGAGACCCAGTACTTC.

In its sample, this clonotype was seen many times. The J gene is TRBJ1-6, the V gene TRBV6-2 or TRBV6-3; 8 nucleotides match TRBD1. Germline V lookup: CDR1 MNHEY, CDR2 SVGEGT. This CDR3 spans 15 amino acids. J gave up 9 bases and V 6 bases, and 10 bases lay outside the gene matches. The DNA for the CDR3 is TGTGCCAGCAGACCACCGGACAGGGCAACTTCACCCCTCCACTTT. This encodes CASRPPDRATSPLHF.

Ten or more counts support this clonotype. The chain combines TRBV29-1 with TRBJ1-1; 8 bases agree with TRBD1. CDR3 length equals 13 residues. Germline V gene lookup returns CDR1 SQVTM and CDR2 ANQGSEA. The ends lost 7 bases at V and 3 bases at J; junction bases unmatched: 7. The CDR3 region is CSGNRGLDTEAFF. CDR3 nucleotides: TGCAGCGGAAACAGGGGGTTGGACACTGAAGCTTTCTTT.

This clonotype was found many times. This chain joins TRBV6-1 and TRBJ1-2; D remains unclear. The germline gives CDR1 MNHNS, CDR2 SASEGT. The CDR3 covers 11 residues. Trimming took off 6 bases at V and 7 bases at J, with 9 bases between the two ends. The CDR3 loop is CASRTSGGYTF. DNA of the CDR3: TGTGCCAGCAGGACCAGTGGTGGCTACACCTTC.

This clonotype was counted a single time. The rearrangement links TRBV12-3 or TRBV12-4 to TRBJ1-1; TRBD1 matches at 8 bases. This CDR3 comprises 14 residues. The J segment lost 5 bases and the V segment lost 6 bases, leaving 8 bases of the junction unmatched. The CDR3 sequence is CASSSGGAHTEAFF. Written as DNA, the CDR3 is TGTGCCAGCAGCTCAGGGGGCGCTCATACTGAAGCTTTCTTT.

This clonotype was recorded at least ten times. The chain employs TRBV6-4 and TRBJ2-7, with TRBD1 identical over 8 bases. CDR3 length equals 16 residues. V lost 5 bases, J lost 7 bases, and 16 bases stayed unmatched. CDR1 MRHNA and CDR2 SNTAGT come from the germline V gene. Here the CDR3 DNA reads TGTGCCAGCAGTCATCGGAGTCGTGGACAGGGAATGGAGCAGTACTTC. The encoded protein is CASSHRSRGQGMEQYF.

This clonotype was observed many times. The rearrangement links TRBV7-2 to TRBJ1-1, with D possibly matching TRBD1 (5 bases). The CDR3 sequence is 17 residues long. Per germline, CDR1 SGHTA and CDR2 FQGNSA. With 1 base removed from V and 0 bases from J, the gap between germline ends came to 15 bases. The DNA of the CDR3 is TGTGCCAGCAGCTTAGGGGCGGCAGGGCCCATGAACACTGAAGCTTTCTTT. The encoded protein is CASSLGAAGPMNTEAFF.

This clonotype has ten or more counts. The chain links TRBV19 to TRBJ1-2; tentative D call: TRBD1 (5 bases). V lost 5 bases, J lost 4 bases, and 17 bases lay in between. This CDR3 contains 15 residues. The germline CDR1 and CDR2 sequences are LNHDA and SQIVND (reference sequence). Here the CDR3 DNA reads TGTGCCAGTAGTGCGTCTGACAGCTACTTCTATGGCTACACCTTC. This translates into CASSASDSYFYGYTF. The whole variable domain, filled in from reference TRBV19 and TRBJ1-2, reads DGGITQSPKYLFRKEGQNVTLSCEQNLNHDAMYWYRQDPGQGLRLIYYSQIVNDFQKGDIAEGYSVSREKKESFPLTVTSAQKNPTAFYLCASSASDSYFYGYTFGSGTRLTVV.

This clonotype was recorded many times. The rearrangement uses TRBV24-1 and TRBJ2-7; 10 bases align to TRBD2. The CDR3 is made up of 15 amino acids. Germline V gene sequence: CDR1 KGHDR, CDR2 SFDVKD. J gave up 1 base and V 5 bases, and 4 bases lay outside the gene matches. CDR3 DNA sequence: TGTGCCACCAGTGCCAGACTAGCGGGTTCCTACGAGCAGTACTTC. Protein sequence: CATSARLAGSYEQYF.

Comment on this clonotype: Being one base from a much bigger clone, this may be a read error. The chain uses TRBV7-2 and TRBJ2-7; a possible D gene is TRBD1 (5 bases). V lost 5 bases to trimming and J lost 4 bases, with 12 bases between them. Germline V gives CDR1 SGHTA, CDR2 FQGNSA. The CDR3 covers 13 residues. This CDR3 is CTSSPGHEYEQYF. In DNA, the CDR3 is TGTACCAGCAGCCCCGGACATGAGTACGAGCAGTACTTC.

Many counts were recorded for this clonotype. This sequence joins TRBV28 and TRBJ2-4; D is unresolved. This CDR3 comprises 15 residues. The V end was cut by 7 bases, the J end by 0 bases, with 13 bases between. CDR1 and CDR2 from the germline V gene are MDHEN and SYDVKM. CDR3 nucleotides: TGTGCCAGCACTCGATCAGTCCTAGCCAAAAACATTCAGTACTTC. Amino acids: CASTRSVLAKNIQYF.

This rearrangement joins TRBV9 to TRBJ1-1; D is undetermined. Trimming left V 0 bases short and J 2 bases short, with 8 bases between. Germline CDR1 is SGDLS and CDR2 is YYNGEE. The CDR3 runs to 14 residues. The CDR3 DNA follows: TGTGCCAGCAGCGTAGACGACGGTAACACTGAAGCTTTCTTT. Amino acid sequence: CASSVDDGNTEAFF. Using reference TRBV9 and TRBJ1-1 for the parts outside the CDR3, the full variable domain is DSGVTQTPKHLITATGQRVTLRCSPRSGDLSVYWYQQSLDQGLQFLIQYYNGEERAKGNILERFSAQQFPDLHSELNLSSLELGDSALYFCASSVDDGNTEAFFGQGTRLTVV.

V is TRBV15 and J is TRBJ2-7, with D uncertain. The CDR3 spans 12 residues. The V gene's germline CDR1 is LNHNV and CDR2 YYDKDF (reference sequence). V was pared by 0 bases and J by 9 bases, with 9 bases between. CDR3 protein: CATSREAAGQYF. The CDR3 bases are TGTGCCACCAGCAGAGAAGCAGCCGGGCAGTACTTC.

The chain links TRBV20-1 to TRBJ2-7; 15 nucleotides match TRBD2. Unmatched junction bases numbered 10, after V lost 2 bases and J lost 5 bases. The CDR3 contains 17 residues. CDR1 is DFQATT, CDR2 SNEGSKA, per germline (reference sequence). CDR3: CSARRTSGRASSDEQYF. Written as DNA, the CDR3 is TGCAGTGCTAGAAGGACTAGCGGGAGGGCCTCCTCAGACGAGCAGTACTTC.

This clonotype occurred many times. The chain uses TRBV5-1 and TRBJ1-2, with D uncertain. The CDR3 contains 14 residues. Germline V gives CDR1 SGHRS, CDR2 YFSETQ. The V end lost 6 bases, the J end lost 2 bases, and 14 bases lay between the germline ends. As DNA, the CDR3 is TGCGCCAGCACCTCGTCGGCGTCGAACTATGGCTACACCTTC. Protein sequence: CASTSSASNYGYTF.

There are many counts of this clonotype. This chain links TRBV12-3 or TRBV12-4 with TRBJ1-6; 7 nucleotides line up with TRBD1. This CDR3 contains 16 residues. Germline trimming cut 5 bases from V and 10 bases from J; bases unmatched to any gene: 14. Here the CDR3 DNA reads TGTGCCAGCAGTCAACGACAGGGACCTATATGGTCACCCCTCCACTTT. Translation gives CASSQRQGPIWSPLHF.

This clonotype was seen ten or more times. V gene TRBV29-1 combines with J gene TRBJ1-1; D is perhaps TRBD1 (5 bases). V lost 4 bases and J 0 bases, leaving 12 bases between the germline ends. This CDR3 contains 14 residues. The germline V gene has CDR1 SQVTM and CDR2 ANQGSEA. The chain's CDR3 is CSVGGGYLNTEAFF. In nucleotides, the CDR3 is TGCAGCGTTGGTGGGGGGTACCTGAACACTGAAGCTTTCTTT.

This clonotype was picked up many times. The chain has TRBV7-2 and TRBJ1-5, with TRBD1 matching 7 bases. J was trimmed by 3 bases and V by 3 bases; bases with no gene match: 5. This CDR3 contains 15 residues. Germline CDR1 SGHTA, CDR2 FQGNSA. The CDR3 DNA reads as TGTGCCAGCAGCTTCTCAGGGGGAGCCAATCAGCCCCAGCATTTT. Translated: CASSFSGGANQPQHF.

As for this clonotype: At one boundary the junction diverges from the germline segment, which might be a read error. The chain uses TRBV12-3 or TRBV12-4 and TRBJ1-1; D gene unclear. The CDR3 has 12 residues. CDR3 loop: CASSSGLADAFF. The CDR3, as DNA: TGTGCCAGCAGTTCGGGTTTGGCTGACGCTTTCTTT.

The V call is TRBV6-4, the J call TRBJ1-2; D not certain. Trimming cost V 2 bases and J 5 bases, with 9 bases left between them. The CDR3 is 13 residues long. Germline assignment: CDR1 MRHNA and CDR2 SNTAGT. The CDR3 is CASSDPSEYGYTF. CDR3 DNA sequence: TGTGCCAGCAGTGACCCCTCGGAGTATGGCTACACCTTC.

This clonotype was counted ten times or more. The rearrangement uses TRBV20-1 and TRBJ2-7; 7 nucleotides match TRBD2. V shed 4 bases and J 12 bases; nucleotides not matched to a gene: 6. This CDR3 comprises 10 residues. The germline CDR1 and CDR2 sequences are DFQATT and SNEGSKA (reference sequence). The CDR3: CSAKGTMRYF. In DNA form, the CDR3 reads TGCAGTGCTAAGGGGACTATGCGGTACTTC.

This clonotype turned up a few times. In DNA, the CDR3 is TGTGCCAGCAGCTCGGGACAGGGAAATGACTACGAGCAGTACTTC. This codes for CASSSGQGNDYEQYF. J is TRBJ2-7 and V is TRBV7-6, with 9 bases lining up with TRBD1. CDR1 and CDR2 (germline): SGHVS, FNYEAQ. The trim removed 4 bases at V and 3 bases at J, leaving 7 bases unmatched. This CDR3 comprises 15 residues.

Only a few counts were recorded for this clonotype. V and J are TRBV24-1 and TRBJ2-1, with D possibly matching TRBD1 (6 bases). The length of the CDR3 is 14 residues. The germline V gene encodes CDR1 KGHDR and CDR2 SFDVKD. The V end lost 4 bases, the J end lost 5 bases, and 11 bases lay between the germline ends. The CDR3 loop is CATSDPGQHNEQFF. CDR3 nucleotides: TGTGCCACCAGTGACCCTGGACAGCACAATGAGCAGTTCTTC.